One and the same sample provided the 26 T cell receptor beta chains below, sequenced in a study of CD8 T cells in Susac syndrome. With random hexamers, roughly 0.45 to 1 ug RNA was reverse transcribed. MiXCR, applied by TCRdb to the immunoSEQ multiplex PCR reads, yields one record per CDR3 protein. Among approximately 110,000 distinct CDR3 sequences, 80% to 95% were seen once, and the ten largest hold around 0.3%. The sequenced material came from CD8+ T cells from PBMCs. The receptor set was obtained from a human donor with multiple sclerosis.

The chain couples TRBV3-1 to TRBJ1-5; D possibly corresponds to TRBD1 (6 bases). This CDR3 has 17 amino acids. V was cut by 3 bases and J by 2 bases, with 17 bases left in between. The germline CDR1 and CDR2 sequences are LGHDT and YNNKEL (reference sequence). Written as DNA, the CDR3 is TGTGCCAGCAGCCAGGCGGTACAGGGAGTGGGCAATCAGCCCCAGCATTTT. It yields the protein CASSQAVQGVGNQPQHF.

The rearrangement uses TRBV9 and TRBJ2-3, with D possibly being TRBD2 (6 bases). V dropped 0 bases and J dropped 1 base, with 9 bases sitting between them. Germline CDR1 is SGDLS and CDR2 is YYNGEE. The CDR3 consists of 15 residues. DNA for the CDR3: TGTGCCAGCAGCGTAGCCGGGGGAGGCACAGATACGCAGTATTTT. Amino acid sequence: CASSVAGGGTDTQYF. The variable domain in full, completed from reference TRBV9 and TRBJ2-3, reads DSGVTQTPKHLITATGQRVTLRCSPRSGDLSVYWYQQSLDQGLQFLIQYYNGEERAKGNILERFSAQQFPDLHSELNLSSLELGDSALYFCASSVAGGGTDTQYFGPGTRLTVL.

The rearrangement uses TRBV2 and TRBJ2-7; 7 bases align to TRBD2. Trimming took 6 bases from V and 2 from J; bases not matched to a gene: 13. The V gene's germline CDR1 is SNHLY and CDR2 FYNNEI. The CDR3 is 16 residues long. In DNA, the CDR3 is TGTGCCAGCAGCGCTGGGACTACCCAAAGGCCCTACGAGCAGTACGTC. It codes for CASSAGTTQRPYEQYV.

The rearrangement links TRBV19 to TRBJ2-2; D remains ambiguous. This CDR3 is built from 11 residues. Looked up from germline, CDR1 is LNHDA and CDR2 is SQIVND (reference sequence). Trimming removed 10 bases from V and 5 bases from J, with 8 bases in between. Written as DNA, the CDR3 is TGTGCCATTCATGTAACCGGGGAGCTGTTTTTT. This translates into CAIHVTGELFF.

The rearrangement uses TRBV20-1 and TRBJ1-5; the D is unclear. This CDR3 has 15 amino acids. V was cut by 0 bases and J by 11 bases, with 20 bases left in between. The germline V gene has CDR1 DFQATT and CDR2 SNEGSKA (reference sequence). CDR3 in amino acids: CSARDLLGPEVSQHF. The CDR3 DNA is TGCAGTGCTAGAGATTTGTTAGGGCCAGAGGTGTCCCAGCATTTT.

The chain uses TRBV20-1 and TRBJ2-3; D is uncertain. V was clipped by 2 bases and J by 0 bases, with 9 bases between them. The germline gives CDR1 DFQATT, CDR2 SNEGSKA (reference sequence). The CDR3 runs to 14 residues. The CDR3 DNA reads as TGCAGTGCTAGACCCCGGGCTAGCACAGATACGCAGTATTTT. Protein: CSARPRASTDTQYF.

The CDR3 sequence: CASRTTGRDEQYV. CDR3 DNA: TGTGCCAGCAGGACGACAGGGCGCGACGAGCAGTACGTC. This rearrangement joins TRBV2 to TRBJ2-7, with 7 bases lining up with TRBD1. The V gene end was trimmed by 6 bases and the J gene end by 5 bases; junction bases not matched to a gene: 7. CDR3 length: 13 residues. Germline V gene data show CDR1 as SNHLY and CDR2 as FYNNEI.

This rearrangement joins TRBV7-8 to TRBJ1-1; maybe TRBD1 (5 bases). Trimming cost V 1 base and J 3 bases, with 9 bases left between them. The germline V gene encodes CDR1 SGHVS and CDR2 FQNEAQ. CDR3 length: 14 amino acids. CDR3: CASSLESGDTEAFF. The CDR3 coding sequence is TGTGCCAGCAGCTTAGAATCGGGGGACACTGAAGCTTTCTTT.

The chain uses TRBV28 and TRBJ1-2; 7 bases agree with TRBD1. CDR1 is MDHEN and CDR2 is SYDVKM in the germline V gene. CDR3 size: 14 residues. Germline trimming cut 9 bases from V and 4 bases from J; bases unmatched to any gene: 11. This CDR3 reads CASRGPGTAYGYTF. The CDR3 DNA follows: TGTGCCAGTAGGGGCCCAGGGACAGCCTATGGCTACACCTTC.

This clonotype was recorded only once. The CDR3 coding sequence is TGTGCCAGCACGTCGCGGGGCCTCATAGCCAAAAACATTCAGTACTTC. Its protein is CASTSRGLIAKNIQYF. The V call is TRBV7-6, the J call TRBJ2-4, with D maybe TRBD2 (6 bases). Trimming removed 7 bases from V and 0 bases from J, with 16 bases in between. CDR1 SGHVS and CDR2 FNYEAQ come from the germline V gene. The CDR3 consists of 16 residues. Complete variable domain (other parts from reference TRBV7-6 and TRBJ2-4): GAGVSQSPRYKVTKRGQDVALRCDPISGHVSLYWYRQALGQGPEFLTYFNYEAQQDKSGLPNDRFSAERPEGSISTLTIQRTEQRDSAMYRCASTSRGLIAKNIQYFGAGTRLSVL.

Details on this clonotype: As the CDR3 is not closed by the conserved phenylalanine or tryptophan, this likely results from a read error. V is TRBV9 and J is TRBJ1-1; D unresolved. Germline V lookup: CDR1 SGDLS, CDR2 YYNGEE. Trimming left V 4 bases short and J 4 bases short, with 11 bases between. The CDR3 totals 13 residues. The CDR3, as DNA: TGTGCCAGCAGCCCGGGGTTAGCCACTGAAGCTTTCCTT. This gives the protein CASSPGLATEAFL.

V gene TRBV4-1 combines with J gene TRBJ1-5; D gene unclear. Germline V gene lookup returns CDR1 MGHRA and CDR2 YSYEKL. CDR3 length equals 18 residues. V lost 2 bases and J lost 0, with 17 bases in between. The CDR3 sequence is CASSQLDKGPYSNQPQHF. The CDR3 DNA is TGCGCCAGCAGCCAATTAGATAAAGGACCGTATAGCAATCAGCCCCAGCATTTT.

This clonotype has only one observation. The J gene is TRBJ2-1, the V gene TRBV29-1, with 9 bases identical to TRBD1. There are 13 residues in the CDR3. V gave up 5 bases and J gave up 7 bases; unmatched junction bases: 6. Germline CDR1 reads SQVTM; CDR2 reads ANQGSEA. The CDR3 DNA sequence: TGCAGCGTTCTGGGACAGGGTATAAATGAGCAGTTCTTC. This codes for CSVLGQGINEQFF.

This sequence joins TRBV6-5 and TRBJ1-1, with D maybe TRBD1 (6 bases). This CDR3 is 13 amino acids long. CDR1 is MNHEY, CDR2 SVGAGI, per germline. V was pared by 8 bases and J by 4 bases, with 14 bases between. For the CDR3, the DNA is TGTGCCAGCCAAAGGGGGGCGAGCACTGAAGCTTTCTTT. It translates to CASQRGASTEAFF.

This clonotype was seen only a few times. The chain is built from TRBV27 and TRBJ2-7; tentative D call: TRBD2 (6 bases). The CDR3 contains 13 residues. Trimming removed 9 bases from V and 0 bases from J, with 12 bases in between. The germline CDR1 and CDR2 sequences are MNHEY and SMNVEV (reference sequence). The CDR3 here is CASGGGSSYEQYF. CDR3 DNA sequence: TGTGCCAGTGGTGGGGGGTCCTCCTACGAGCAGTACTTC.

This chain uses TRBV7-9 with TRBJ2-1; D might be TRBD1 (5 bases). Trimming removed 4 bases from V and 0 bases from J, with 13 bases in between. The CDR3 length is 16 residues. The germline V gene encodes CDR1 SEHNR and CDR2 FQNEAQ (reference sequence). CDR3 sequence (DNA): TGTGCCAGCAGCTCCCTTGCAGGGCGCTCCTACAATGAGCAGTTCTTC. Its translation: CASSSLAGRSYNEQFF. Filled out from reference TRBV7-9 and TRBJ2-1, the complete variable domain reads DTGVSQNPRHKITKRGQNVTFRCDPISEHNRLYWYRQTLGQGPEFLTYFQNEAQLEKSRLLSDRFSAERPKGSFSTLEIQRTEQGDSAMYLCASSSLAGRSYNEQFFGPGTRLTVL.

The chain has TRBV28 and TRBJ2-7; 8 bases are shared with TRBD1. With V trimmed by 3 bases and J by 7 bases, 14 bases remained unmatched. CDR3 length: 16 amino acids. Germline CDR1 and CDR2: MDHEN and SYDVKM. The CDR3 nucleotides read TGTGCCAGCAGTTTGGCAGGGGGACAGGACCAATGGGAGCAGTACTTC. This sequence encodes CASSLAGGQDQWEQYF. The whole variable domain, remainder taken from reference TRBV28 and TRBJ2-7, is DVKVTQSSRYLVKRTGEKVFLECVQDMDHENMFWYRQDPGLGLRLIYFSYDVKMKEKGDIPEGYSVSREKKERFSLILESASTNQTSMYLCASSLAGGQDQWEQYFGPGTRLTVT.

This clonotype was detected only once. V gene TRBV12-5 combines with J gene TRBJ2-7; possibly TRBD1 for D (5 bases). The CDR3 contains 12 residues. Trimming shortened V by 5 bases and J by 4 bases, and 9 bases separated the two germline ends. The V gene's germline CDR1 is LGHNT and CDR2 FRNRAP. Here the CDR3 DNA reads TGTGCTAGTGGTCCTGGGGCTTACGAGCAGTACGTC. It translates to CASGPGAYEQYV.

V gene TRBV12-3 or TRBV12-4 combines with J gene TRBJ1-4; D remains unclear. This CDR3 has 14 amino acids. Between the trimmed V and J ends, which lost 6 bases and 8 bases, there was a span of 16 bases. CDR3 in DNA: TGTGCCAGCAGCCCCCAGAGGTGGGGAGAAAAACTGTTTTTT. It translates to CASSPQRWGEKLFF.

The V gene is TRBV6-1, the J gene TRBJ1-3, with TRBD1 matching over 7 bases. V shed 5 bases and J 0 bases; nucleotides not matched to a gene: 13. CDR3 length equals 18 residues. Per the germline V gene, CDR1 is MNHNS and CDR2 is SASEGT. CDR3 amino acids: CASSPGQRDLFSGNTIYF. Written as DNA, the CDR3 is TGTGCCAGCAGTCCGGGACAGCGGGACCTCTTCTCTGGAAACACCATATATTTT.

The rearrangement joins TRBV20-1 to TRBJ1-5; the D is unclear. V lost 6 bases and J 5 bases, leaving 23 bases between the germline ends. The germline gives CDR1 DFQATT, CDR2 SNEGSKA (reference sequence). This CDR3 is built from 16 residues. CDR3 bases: TGCAGTGCCCCAGTGCACTCCTCTGAAGGTTATCAGCCCCAGCATTTT. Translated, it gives CSAPVHSSEGYQPQHF.

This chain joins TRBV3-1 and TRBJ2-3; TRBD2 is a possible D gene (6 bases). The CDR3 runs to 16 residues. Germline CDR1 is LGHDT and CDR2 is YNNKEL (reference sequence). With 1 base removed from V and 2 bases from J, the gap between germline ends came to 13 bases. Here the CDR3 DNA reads TGTGCCAGCAGCCAAGTGTCCGGGAGTTACACAGATACGCAGTATTTT. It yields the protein CASSQVSGSYTDTQYF.

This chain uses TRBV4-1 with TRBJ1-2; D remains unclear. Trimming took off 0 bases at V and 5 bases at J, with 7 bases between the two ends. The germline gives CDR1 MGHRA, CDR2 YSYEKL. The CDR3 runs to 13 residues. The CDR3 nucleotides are TGCGCCAGCAGCCAAGATAACTTTTATGGCTACACCTTC. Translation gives CASSQDNFYGYTF.

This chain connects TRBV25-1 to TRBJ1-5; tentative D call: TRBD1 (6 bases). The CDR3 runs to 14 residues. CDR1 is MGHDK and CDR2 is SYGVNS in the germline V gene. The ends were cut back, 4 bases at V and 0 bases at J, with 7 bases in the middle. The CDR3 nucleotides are TGTGCCAGCAGTGGGACAGATAGCAATCAGCCCCAGCATTTT. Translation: CASSGTDSNQPQHF.

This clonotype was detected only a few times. The DNA for the CDR3 is TGTGCCAGCAGCTTAGATGGCGGGGCTGAAGCTTTCTTT. The encoded protein is CASSLDGGAEAFF. The chain recombines TRBV7-9 with TRBJ1-1; unclear D gene. The CDR3 is 13 residues long. V was shortened by 1 base and J by 6 bases, with 9 bases between the two germline ends. From germline, CDR1 is SEHNR and CDR2 FQNEAQ (reference sequence).

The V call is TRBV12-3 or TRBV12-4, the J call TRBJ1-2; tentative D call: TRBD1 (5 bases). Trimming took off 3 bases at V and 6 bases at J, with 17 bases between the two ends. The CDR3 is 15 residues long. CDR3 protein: CASSLGGREGHGYTF. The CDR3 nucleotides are TGTGCCAGCAGTTTGGGAGGCAGGGAGGGCCATGGCTACACCTTC.